The clone carrying this T cell receptor beta chain was detected many times. No antigen is known for it. Diagnoses were established using clinical symptoms, serum thyroxine and TRAb, thyroid ultrasound and orbital computed tomography. This specimen belongs to a study of T cells in Graves' hyperthyroidism and ophthalmopathy. Study findings and constraints: The model forecast ophthalmopathy, anticipating it by a median roughly 6 months before onset.

RNA transcripts provided the source from which TCR beta CDR3 regions were amplified. With the HTBI primer set, the TCR CDR3 went through a first round of RT-PCR. A single record per CDR3 protein comes from TCRdb applying MiXCR to the multiplex PCR reads. Of about 360,000 distinct CDR3 sequences in the sample, approximately 19% are singletons; the top ten hold about 4%. The germline V gene has CDR1 MNHNS and CDR2 SASEGT. This CDR3 comprises 14 residues. The V and J ends lost 6 bases and 6 bases respectively, with 14 bases between them. This chain connects TRBV6-1 to TRBJ2-2, with D perhaps TRBD1 (6 bases). Material for sequencing was blood. The clonotype originates from a woman between 18 and 29 years old with Graves' hyperthyroidism. The CDR3 region is CASSPQGIPGELFF. CDR3 nucleotides: TGTGCCAGCAGCCCTCAGGGGATTCCCGGGGAGCTGTTTTTT.